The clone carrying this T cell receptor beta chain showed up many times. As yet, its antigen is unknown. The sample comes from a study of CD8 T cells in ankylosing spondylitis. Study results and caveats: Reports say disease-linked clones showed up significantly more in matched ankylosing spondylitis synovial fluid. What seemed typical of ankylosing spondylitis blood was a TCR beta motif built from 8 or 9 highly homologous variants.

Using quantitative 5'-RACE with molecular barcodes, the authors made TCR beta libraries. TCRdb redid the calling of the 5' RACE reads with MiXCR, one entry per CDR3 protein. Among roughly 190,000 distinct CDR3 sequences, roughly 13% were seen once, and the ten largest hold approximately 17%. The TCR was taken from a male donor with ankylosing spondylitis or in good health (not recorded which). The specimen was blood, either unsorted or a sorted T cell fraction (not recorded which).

The CDR3 region has the DNA TGTGCCAGCAGTTCGAGGAACGGCGAGCAGTTCTTC. Its translation is CASSSRNGEQFF. The J gene is TRBJ2-1, the V gene TRBV27; D is unresolved. The V gene's germline CDR1 is MNHEY and CDR2 SMNVEV (reference sequence). CDR3 size: 12 residues. V shed 4 bases and J shed 10 bases, with 11 bases lying between them.